This TCR beta chain emerged from a study of blood T cell repertoires in COVID-19. The data were produced by immunoSEQ multiplex PCR, yet TCRdb's version contains in-frame clones alone and is incomplete. Of some 140,000 clones in the sample, 84% were seen once. The CDR3 covers 16 residues. Per the germline V gene, CDR1 is WNHNN and CDR2 is SYGVQD (reference sequence). The V end lost 4 bases, the J end lost 1 base, and 14 bases lay between the germline ends. The sample was peripheral blood. The chain carries TRBV10-1 and TRBJ1-5; a weak D match, TRBD1 (6 bases). This sequence was found in a man aged 55 to 70 with acute or convalescent COVID-19. Written as DNA, the CDR3 is TGCGCCAGCAGTGCGGGGGGGCGAGGAAGCAATCAGCCCCAGCATTTT. Translated: CASSAGGRGSNQPQHF.